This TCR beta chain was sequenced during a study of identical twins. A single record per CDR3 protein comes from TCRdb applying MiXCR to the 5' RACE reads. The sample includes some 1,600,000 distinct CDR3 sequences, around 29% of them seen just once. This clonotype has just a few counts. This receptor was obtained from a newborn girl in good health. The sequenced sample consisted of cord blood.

The CDR3, as DNA: TGTGCCAGCAGCTCCAGGCTCCTAGCGGGGGGGGTAGATACGCAGTATTTT. Protein: CASSSRLLAGGVDTQYF. The rearrangement links TRBV7-2 to TRBJ2-3; the match to TRBD2 covers 12 bases. CDR1 is SGHTA and CDR2 is FQGNSA in the germline V gene. With V trimmed by 4 bases and J by 5 bases, 10 bases remained unmatched. The CDR3 covers 17 residues.